This T cell receptor (beta chain) comes out of a study of PD-1 blockade in classical Hodgkin lymphoma. Profiling relied on immunoSEQ multiplex PCR, and the TCRdb table lists in-frame clones only, not all of them. This table has under 30,000 clones, around four fifths appearing once. Time point: cycle 4 day 1 (C4D1), after more than five weeks of nivolumab. Autologous stem cell transplantation was followed by relapse in every patient, and brentuximab vedotin exposure varied. The sequenced sample was peripheral blood mononuclear cells (PBMCs), obtained before the fourth cycle of nivolumab. This receptor was obtained from a human donor with classical Hodgkin lymphoma.

The CDR3 coding sequence is TGTGCCAGCAGTCCCGGGGAGCTAGCCAAAAACATTCAGTACTTC. Its protein is CASSPGELAKNIQYF. The chain uses TRBV28 and TRBJ2-4, with a tentative D call TRBD2 (5 bases). The CDR3 length is 15 residues. V was cut by 5 bases and J by 0 bases, with 11 bases left in between. Germline-derived CDR1 and CDR2 are MDHEN and SYDVKM. Combining the CDR3 with reference TRBV28 and TRBJ2-4 gives the whole variable domain DVKVTQSSRYLVKRTGEKVFLECVQDMDHENMFWYRQDPGLGLRLIYFSYDVKMKEKGDIPEGYSVSREKKERFSLILESASTNQTSMYLCASSPGELAKNIQYFGAGTRLSVL.